This T cell receptor (beta chain) appears in the sequencing data of a study of CXCR3-negative and CXCR3-positive naive CD8 T cells. Libraries of TRB cDNA were made by 5' RACE and carried UMIs. TCRdb re-called the 5' RACE reads; every CDR3 protein appears as one record, without DNA. The sample table sets out 150,000 to 170,000 distinct CDR3 sequences. The sorting of each CD8+ T cell subset was done in triplicate, at a few hundred thousand cells each. Notes on the study in general: The study found that naive CXCR3-negative and CXCR3-positive cells shared TRBV-TRBJ usage, while memory cells differed. In CXCR3-positive naive cells, the TRB CDR3s were more hydrophobic than in CXCR3-negative naive cells.

Details on this clonotype: The antigen is undetermined.

The length of the CDR3 is 15 residues. CDR1 is SGHDT, CDR2 YYEEEE, per germline. Sequences were obtained from naive CXCR3+ CD8+ T cells from blood. The subset here: CD45RO-CCR7+CD27+CD95- naive CD8+ T cells expressing CXCR3 (TNR3+). The gene calls are TRBV5-6 and TRBJ2-1; TCRdb gives TRBD2 as the D gene, but with no DNA this cannot be confirmed. The TCR was taken from a human donor in good health. Some clones in this sample may be carry-over from other donors' samples. This CDR3 is CASSYTSGGAAVQFF.